Shown below are 28 T cell receptor beta chains from a single sample sequenced in a study of Ad26.COV2.S vaccination and SARS-CoV-2 variants. Noted treatment: roughly 20 received Ad26.COV2.S at low or high dose, single or two shots; five or six received placebo; per-sample allocation not given. Sampling was done on day 63 after the first vaccine or placebo injection. Repertoires were generated with immunoSEQ multiplex PCR, while TCRdb's copy carries only in-frame clones and drops some. The top ten clones hold 2.5% to 3.5% of a sample with about 280,000 clones, 80% to 90% of them seen once. The sequencing used peripheral blood, collected in a trial of Ad26.COV2.S vaccine versus placebo. These receptors were obtained from a person between 18 and 65 years old who received the Ad26.COV2.S COVID-19 vaccine or a placebo.

The genes are TRBV7-8 and TRBJ2-1; 12 bases align to TRBD2. This CDR3 has 17 amino acids. CDR1 and CDR2 (germline): SGHVS, FQNEAQ. V shed 4 bases, J shed 1 base, and the junction held 5 bases outside the gene matches. The chain's CDR3 is CASSSTGTSGSYNEQFF. CDR3 nucleotides: TGTGCCAGCAGCTCGACTGGGACTAGCGGGTCCTACAATGAGCAGTTCTTC.

The V and J genes are TRBV7-2 and TRBJ2-1, with D perhaps being TRBD1 or TRBD2 (5 bases each). This CDR3 has 15 residues. The germline gives CDR1 SGHTA, CDR2 FQGNSA. V was shortened by 1 base and J by 4 bases, with 11 bases between the two germline ends. CDR3 in DNA: TGTGCCAGCAGCTTAGACATGGGGGTTTACAATGAGCAGTTCTTC. Protein product: CASSLDMGVYNEQFF.

About this clone: One end of the junction fails to match germline, which may point to a read error. V is TRBV7-6 and J is TRBJ1-5, with 7 bases lining up with TRBD1. The CDR3 consists of 14 residues. The germline gives CDR1 SGHVS, CDR2 FNYEAQ. The CDR3 nucleotides are TGTGCCAGCAGCTTAGGACAGGGCAACCAGCCCCAGCATTTT. This sequence encodes CASSLGQGNQPQHF.

The rearrangement joins TRBV7-2 to TRBJ1-5, with D perhaps matching TRBD1 (5 bases). Looked up from germline, CDR1 is SGHTA and CDR2 is FQGNSA. V gave up 4 bases and J gave up 0 bases, with 10 bases separating them. This CDR3 contains 15 residues. The CDR3 is CASSSVGASNQPQHF. CDR3 nucleotide sequence: TGTGCCAGCAGCTCCGTCGGGGCTAGCAATCAGCCCCAGCATTTT.

This clone has only one observation. The chain carries TRBV27 and TRBJ1-5; D unresolved. The ends were cut back, 0 bases at V and 2 bases at J, with 8 bases in the middle. CDR1 and CDR2 from the germline V gene are MNHEY and SMNVEV (reference sequence). The CDR3 has 15 amino acids. The CDR3 DNA is TGTGCCAGCAGTTTATCAGGTGTACGCAATCAGCCCCAGCATTTT. It codes for CASSLSGVRNQPQHF.

CDR3 loop: CASSLRSGIGYEQYF. The CDR3 region has the DNA TGTGCCAGCAGCTTGAGGAGCGGGATAGGCTACGAGCAGTACTTC. V is TRBV5-4 and J is TRBJ2-7, with TRBD2 identical over 7 bases. Germline-derived CDR1 and CDR2 are SGHNT and YYREEE (reference sequence). The CDR3 has 15 amino acids. The V segment lost 1 base and the J segment 3 bases; nucleotides outside the gene matches: 7.

The chain joins TRBV5-4 to TRBJ2-2; D is unclear. Trimming removed 1 base at V and 5 bases at J, with 6 bases between. This CDR3 is built from 13 residues. From germline, CDR1 is SGHNT and CDR2 YYREEE (reference sequence). CDR3 bases: TGTGCCAGCAGCTTGACGTTAACCGGGGAGCTGTTTTTT. It yields the protein CASSLTLTGELFF.

V is TRBV7-2 and J is TRBJ2-1, with D possibly being TRBD2 (7 bases). Trimming cost V 1 base and J 2 bases, with 9 bases left between them. This CDR3 is 15 amino acids long. CDR1 SGHTA and CDR2 FQGNSA come from the germline V gene. The CDR3 protein is CASSLVGGPYNEQFF. The CDR3 DNA sequence: TGTGCCAGCAGCTTAGTCGGGGGGCCCTACAATGAGCAGTTCTTC.

The V call is TRBV12-3 or TRBV12-4, the J call TRBJ1-2; 7 bases match TRBD1. V lost 10 bases, J lost 4 bases, and 6 bases stayed unmatched. The CDR3 runs to 12 residues. CDR3 residues: CAITRQGYGYTF. The CDR3 DNA is TGTGCCATCACTCGACAGGGCTATGGCTACACCTTC.

The rearrangement joins TRBV7-9 to TRBJ2-1; D call uncertain. This CDR3 is 12 amino acids long. Germline CDR1 and CDR2: SEHNR and FQNEAQ (reference sequence). Trimming removed 6 bases from V and 5 bases from J, with 8 bases in between. CDR3 residues: CASRYEDNEQFF. The CDR3 DNA reads TGTGCCAGCAGATATGAGGACAATGAGCAGTTCTTC.

This clone came up many times. This rearrangement joins TRBV4-2 to TRBJ1-6, with D maybe TRBD1 (6 bases). Trimming took off 4 bases at V and 0 bases at J, with 10 bases between the two ends. This CDR3 contains 16 residues. CDR1 and CDR2 (germline): LGHNA, YNFKEQ. DNA of the CDR3: TGTGCCAGCAGCCGAGGACAGAGCTCCTATAATTCACCCCTCCACTTT. It yields the protein CASSRGQSSYNSPLHF.

The V call is TRBV19, the J call TRBJ1-1; the match to TRBD1 covers 7 bases. CDR3 length: 16 amino acids. Germline CDR1 and CDR2: LNHDA and SQIVND (reference sequence). V was clipped by 3 bases and J by 6 bases; unmatched bases: 13. The CDR3 DNA reads TGTGCCAGTAGTATGAGGCCAGGGGGATATCCAGCTGAAGCTTTCTTT. It is translated as CASSMRPGGYPAEAFF.

A few counts support this clone. This chain links TRBV5-6 with TRBJ1-3, with D hard to call. This CDR3 region has 12 residues. Per the germline V gene, CDR1 is SGHDT and CDR2 is YYEEEE. V gave up 5 bases and J gave up 0 bases, with 3 bases separating them. The CDR3 nucleotides read TGTGCCAGCAGGGGCTCTGGAAACACCATATATTTT. Its protein product is CASRGSGNTIYF.

V and J are TRBV19 and TRBJ1-5; D ambiguous. Between the trimmed V and J ends, which lost 9 bases and 3 bases, there was a span of 21 bases. Germline V gene data show CDR1 as LNHDA and CDR2 as SQIVND (reference sequence). The CDR3 covers 16 residues. This CDR3 reads CASLPIGSKYNQPQHF. The CDR3 bases are TGTGCCAGCCTCCCCATAGGGTCGAAGTACAATCAGCCCCAGCATTTT.

The chain combines TRBV18 with TRBJ1-5, with D hard to call. This CDR3 has 16 amino acids. With 3 bases removed from V and 2 bases from J, the gap between germline ends came to 14 bases. The germline gives CDR1 KGHSH, CDR2 LQKENI. The CDR3 DNA follows: TGTGCCAGCTCACCGGGATTGGAGGGAGGCAATCAGCCCCAGCATTTT. Protein: CASSPGLEGGNQPQHF.

DNA of the CDR3: TGTGCCAGTAGTATAGTGGGACCCCTCCCAGGCAATCAGCCCCAGCATTTT. Its translation is CASSIVGPLPGNQPQHF. V and J are TRBV19 and TRBJ1-5; tentatively, D is TRBD1 (5 bases). This CDR3 has 17 residues. From germline, CDR1 is LNHDA and CDR2 SQIVND (reference sequence). V was pared by 1 base and J by 2 bases, with 15 bases between. The full variable domain, completed using reference TRBV19 and TRBJ1-5, is DGGITQSPKYLFRKEGQNVTLSCEQNLNHDAMYWYRQDPGQGLRLIYYSQIVNDFQKGDIAEGYSVSREKKESFPLTVTSAQKNPTAFYLCASSIVGPLPGNQPQHFGDGTRLSIL.

DNA for the CDR3: TGTGCCAGCAGTGAGTTCTGGACAGGGGATAATTCACCCCTCCACTTT. Amino acid sequence: CASSEFWTGDNSPLHF. This chain connects TRBV27 to TRBJ1-6; 9 nucleotides line up with TRBD1. In germline, CDR1 is MNHEY, CDR2 SMNVEV (reference sequence). The CDR3 covers 16 residues. Trimming at V came to 5 bases and at J to 5 bases, leaving 7 bases not matched to a gene.

The chain couples TRBV13 to TRBJ2-1, with 11 bases lining up with TRBD2. The junction had 13 bases not matched to a gene; V was cut back by 4 bases and J by 8 bases. The CDR3 covers 17 residues. Germline CDR1 and CDR2: PRHDT and FYEKMQ (reference sequence). The CDR3, as DNA: TGTGCCAGCAGCTCCAGGACTAGCGGGTTCCTGGTGGATGAGCAGTTCTTC. Amino acid sequence: CASSSRTSGFLVDEQFF. Using reference TRBV13 and TRBJ2-1 for the parts outside the CDR3, the full variable domain is AAGVIQSPRHLIKEKRETATLKCYPIPRHDTVYWYQQGPGQDPQFLISFYEKMQSDKGSIPDRFSAQQFSDYHSELNMSSLELGDSALYFCASSSRTSGFLVDEQFFGPGTRLTVL.

The chain links TRBV19 to TRBJ2-5; perhaps TRBD2 as D (5 bases). The V end lost 3 bases, the J end lost 5 bases, and 10 bases lay between the germline ends. The CDR3 contains 13 residues. Germline CDR1 LNHDA, CDR2 SQIVND (reference sequence). The DNA for the CDR3 is TGTGCCAGTAGTATCCCCCGCGGGGAGACCCAGTACTTC. Its protein is CASSIPRGETQYF.

The chain uses TRBV7-8 and TRBJ2-7; TRBD1 matches at 9 bases. Germline CDR1 reads SGHVS; CDR2 reads FQNEAQ. The CDR3 totals 15 residues. Losses at the gene ends were 5 bases for V and 3 bases for J; bases not matched to a gene: 8. The CDR3 here is CASSREGTGYYEQYF. The CDR3 nucleotides are TGTGCCAGCAGCCGAGAAGGGACAGGGTACTACGAGCAGTACTTC.

The V call is TRBV5-1, the J call TRBJ2-5, with a weak D call TRBD1 (5 bases). The CDR3 covers 13 residues. The germline V gene encodes CDR1 SGHRS and CDR2 YFSETQ. Between the trimmed V and J ends, which lost 4 bases and 5 bases, there was a span of 12 bases. CDR3 in DNA: TGCGCCAGCAGCCTTCCAGGGTCCGAGACCCAGTACTTC. Amino acids: CASSLPGSETQYF.

V gene TRBV6-5 combines with J gene TRBJ2-2; weak D call: TRBD1 (5 bases). The CDR3 consists of 14 residues. Germline CDR1 reads MNHEY; CDR2 reads SVGAGI. V lost 2 bases, J lost 7 bases, and 11 bases lay in between. CDR3 DNA: TGTGCCAGCAGTTACCCCCCAGGGTACGGGGAGCTGTTTTTT. Translation: CASSYPPGYGELFF.

The chain employs TRBV10-3 and TRBJ1-5, with a weak D call TRBD1 (6 bases). CDR1 ENHRY and CDR2 SYGVKD come from the germline V gene. The CDR3 extends over 14 amino acids. With 3 bases removed from V and 7 bases from J, the gap between germline ends came to 13 bases. The CDR3 loop is CAISERGADQPQHF. The CDR3 coding sequence is TGTGCCATCAGTGAAAGGGGGGCGGACCAGCCCCAGCATTTT.

The genes are TRBV5-6 and TRBJ1-4; no clear D gene. Germline CDR1 and CDR2: SGHDT and YYEEEE. The CDR3 is made up of 15 amino acids. The V gene lost 0 bases and the J gene lost 7 bases, with 13 bases spanning the gap. The CDR3 DNA reads as TGTGCCAGCAGCTTGGCCCCAATGGCGGCTGAAAAACTGTTTTTT. This gives the protein CASSLAPMAAEKLFF.

V is TRBV4-1 and J is TRBJ1-2; no reliable D call. V was pared by 1 base and J by 4 bases, with 7 bases between. The germline CDR1 and CDR2 sequences are MGHRA and YSYEKL. This CDR3 contains 13 residues. The CDR3 sequence: CASSQVFGYGYTF. In DNA form, the CDR3 reads TGCGCCAGCAGCCAAGTATTCGGCTATGGCTACACCTTC.

The gene calls are TRBV5-1 and TRBJ2-7, with D unresolved. The CDR3 contains 12 residues. Germline V gives CDR1 SGHRS, CDR2 YFSETQ. V was cut by 5 bases and J by 0 bases, with 6 bases left in between. The CDR3 bases are TGCGCCAGCAGTGTGAGCTCCTACGAGCAGTACTTC. It codes for CASSVSSYEQYF. Complete variable domain (other parts from reference TRBV5-1 and TRBJ2-7): KAGVTQTPRYLIKTRGQQVTLSCSPISGHRSVSWYQQTPGQGLQFLFEYFSETQRNKGNFPGRFSGRQFSNSRSEMNVSTLELGDSALYLCASSVSSYEQYFGPGTRLTVT.

The rearrangement joins TRBV30 to TRBJ2-3; TRBD1 agrees at 9 bases. CDR1 is GTSNPN and CDR2 is SVGIG in the germline V gene (reference sequence). This CDR3 contains 15 residues. With V trimmed by 3 bases and J by 1 base, 5 bases remained unmatched. The CDR3 is CAWRTQGARTDTQYF. The CDR3 DNA is TGTGCCTGGAGAACACAGGGGGCACGCACAGATACGCAGTATTTT. The whole variable domain, remainder taken from reference TRBV30 and TRBJ2-3, is SQTIHQWPATLVQPVGSPLSLECTVEGTSNPNLYWYRQAAGRGLQLLFYSVGIGQISSEVPQNLSASRPQDRQFILSSKKLLLSDSGFYLCAWRTQGARTDTQYFGPGTRLTVL.

DNA of the CDR3: TGTGCCAGCAGAGACACCGGACGGGCGAATGAAAAACTGTTTTTT. Protein product: CASRDTGRANEKLFF. J is TRBJ1-4 and V is TRBV6-5, with D unresolved. Trimming left V 6 bases short and J 5 bases short, with 16 bases between. This CDR3 contains 15 residues. CDR1 and CDR2 (germline): MNHEY, SVGAGI.